This T cell receptor (beta chain) was documented in a study of blood T cell repertoires in COVID-19. Authors' data handling: How many nucleated cells were present was estimated from reference gene primer amplification. Assay: immunoSEQ multiplex PCR; the TCRdb copy retains only in-frame clones and omits some. V and J calls plus clone size are reproduced from that table; the DNA served to infer D and trimming. The sample holds approximately 240,000 clones, around four fifths seen once. J gave up 3 bases and V 10 bases, and 11 bases lay outside the gene matches. This CDR3 has 15 amino acids. Germline CDR1 reads MNHNY; CDR2 reads SVGAGI (reference sequence). This clone has only one observation.

The rearrangement uses TRBV6-6 and TRBJ1-1, with TRBD1 matching 10 bases. Sequenced input: peripheral blood. This clonotype was sampled from a man aged 45-65 years with acute or convalescent COVID-19. CDR3 sequence (DNA): TGTGCCACCGAAAGGGGACAGGGGCCTTACACTGAAGCTTTCTTT. It translates to CATERGQGPYTEAFF.